This T cell receptor (beta chain) derives from a study of beta chain features in type 1 diabetes. Study results and caveats: Within each of all four CD4+ subsets, Type 1 diabetes patients had TCRB CDR3s that were moderately but significantly shorter. Cells that show high TCR expression could be over-represented by cDNA sequencing.

CDR1 is SQVTM and CDR2 is ANQGSEA in the germline V gene. The V gene end was trimmed by 7 bases and the J gene end by 0 bases; junction bases not matched to a gene: 6. The CDR3 consists of 17 residues. The authors reverse transcribed all of the isolated RNA, so sequencing captured expressed TCRB transcripts. Read counts averaged around 4 million for samples of naive, central memory and regulatory T cells. The assay was immunoSEQ multiplex PCR, and TCRdb's table has in-frame clones only and misses some. The sample shows under 300,000 clones, around 14% of them seen only once. A word on this clone: Its matching antigen is unknown.

The specimen was naive CD4+ T cells from blood. The receptor comes from a young man with type 1 diabetes. This chain uses TRBV29-1 with TRBJ2-2; 15 bases agree with TRBD2. Here the CDR3 DNA reads TGCAGCGCCACGGGACTAGCGGGGGGATCGAACACCGGGGAGCTGTTTTTT. Encoded protein: CSATGLAGGSNTGELFF.